Given below is one TCR beta chain in context. 60 Vbeta and 13 Jbeta primers were used in PCR. Some clones are missing from TCRdb's copy, which holds only in-frame ones; the method was immunoSEQ multiplex PCR. The sample comprises 65,000 to 80,000 clones, roughly 80% of which are singletons, and roughly a fifth rests with the top ten. The data derive from a study of cytomegalovirus exposure and HLA in healthy donors. Turning to the study itself: As an earlier analysis found, roughly 170 million T cells yielded about 120 million unique TCR beta sequences.

The V gene's germline CDR1 is SEHNR and CDR2 FQNEAQ (reference sequence). V trimming: 5 bases; J trimming: 14 bases; junction bases outside the gene matches: 17. The CDR3 totals 15 residues. This receptor was taken from a woman aged 40 to 50 in good health and CMV-seropositive. This sequence joins TRBV7-9 and TRBJ2-3; TRBD1 agrees at 9 bases. Sample: PBMCs. The CDR3 DNA reads as TGTGCCAGCAGCCCTTTAGCCGCCGGGGGGACAGGGCGGTATTTT. Its protein product is CASSPLAAGGTGRYF.